The 2 T cell receptor beta chains presented below share a single source sample, sequenced in a study of molecular identifiers for immune sequencing clone quantification. Via MiXCR, TCRdb re-called the PCR reads, giving one row per CDR3 protein. The repertoire has some 650,000 distinct CDR3 sequences, 20% of them found once; the top ten carry around 0.86%. The material sequenced was naive CD8+ T cells from blood, with Jurkat cell RNA spiked in. Sample subset: FACS-sorted CD8+CD4-CCR7+CD45RA+ naive T cells. All receptors derive from a human donor in good health. Some libraries in this study had Jurkat cell RNA spiked in.

This clonotype was seen ten or more times. The V call is TRBV28, the J call TRBJ1-1; D gene ambiguous. Germline assignment: CDR1 MDHEN and CDR2 SYDVKM. The CDR3 loop spans 14 amino acids. Trimming took 6 bases from V and 4 from J, leaving 15 bases between them. The CDR3 reads CASRSRGSVTEAFF. CDR3 nucleotides: TGTGCCAGCAGGTCCCGGGGATCGGTCACTGAAGCTTTCTTT.

Worth noting for this clonotype: This likely comes from a read error, as the CDR3 has no conserved phenylalanine or tryptophan at its end. The rearrangement joins TRBV13 to TRBJ1-5, with 8 bases lining up with TRBD1. CDR1 is PRHDT, CDR2 FYEKMQ, per germline (reference sequence). Trimming at V came to 6 bases and at J to 2 bases, leaving 3 bases not matched to a gene. This CDR3 contains 14 residues. CDR3 DNA: TGTGCCAGCAGGGAACAGGGGGGCAATCAGCCCCAGCATGTT. Protein sequence: CASREQGGNQPQHV.